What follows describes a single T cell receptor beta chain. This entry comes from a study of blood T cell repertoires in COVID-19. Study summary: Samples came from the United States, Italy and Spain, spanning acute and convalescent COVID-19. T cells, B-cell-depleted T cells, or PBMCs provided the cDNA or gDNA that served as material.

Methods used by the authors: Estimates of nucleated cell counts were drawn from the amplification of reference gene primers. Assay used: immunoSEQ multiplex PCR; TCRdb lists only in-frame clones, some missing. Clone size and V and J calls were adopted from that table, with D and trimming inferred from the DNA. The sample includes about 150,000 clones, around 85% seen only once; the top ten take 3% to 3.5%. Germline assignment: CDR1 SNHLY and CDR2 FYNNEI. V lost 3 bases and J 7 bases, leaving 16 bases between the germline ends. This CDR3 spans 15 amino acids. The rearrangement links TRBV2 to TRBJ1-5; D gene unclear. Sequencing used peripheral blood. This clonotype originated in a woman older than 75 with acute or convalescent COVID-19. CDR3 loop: CASSEIEGKNQPQHF. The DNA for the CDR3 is TGTGCCAGCAGTGAGATTGAGGGTAAGAACCAGCCCCAGCATTTT.